This TCR beta chain is drawn from a study of shared clonotypes between healthy human individuals. A deep-level run was used for the assay. Data came from immunoSEQ multiplex PCR; TCRdb stores just in-frame clones and leaves some out. The data show about 470,000 clones, with roughly three quarters seen just once and 13% held by the top ten. The germline CDR1 and CDR2 sequences are MNHEY and SVGAGI. The length of the CDR3 is 15 residues. The trim removed 5 bases at V and 3 bases at J, leaving 7 bases unmatched. J is TRBJ2-7 and V is TRBV6-5, with TRBD1 matching over 10 bases. Material for sequencing was PBMCs. This TCR was sampled from a middle-aged woman in good health. Some clones in this sample may be carry-over from other donors' samples. The CDR3 sequence is CASSPRDRGHYEQYF. Here the CDR3 DNA reads TGTGCCAGCAGTCCTAGGGACAGGGGACACTACGAGCAGTACTTC.